This is a list of T cell receptor beta chains from one sample in a study of human T cells and chemical hapten exposure. TCRdb called the RACE reads again in MiXCR, with one record for every CDR3 protein. The table records about 37,000 distinct CDR3 sequences, around 6.8% of them present only once. Sequencing was performed on whole blood, taken in connection with sensitization to the hapten diphenylcyclopropenone (DPC). Receptors originate from a woman aged 25 to 45 with alopecia areata. Some clones in this sample may be carry-over from other donors' samples. Both conserved end residues are part of each CDR3. The D gene is left open where the match is weak. Clone size appears in some rows only: once, few, many, or a class for an expanded clone.

TRBV28	NA	NA	TRBJ1-1	TGTGCCAGCAACCCCCGGGGAGGGTTAGGGGCTTTCTTT	CASNPRGGLGAFF
TRBV9	NA	many	TRBJ2-1	TGTGCCAGCAGCGCCCGGACAGCGACCCTACCCAATGAGCAGTTCTTC	CASSARTATLPNEQFF
TRBV6-6	TRBD1	few	TRBJ1-2	TGTGCCAGCAGTTACTCGGTTGCAGGGGGCGGCTATGGCTACACCTTC	CASSYSVAGGGYGYTF
TRBV29-1	NA	NA	TRBJ1-2	TGCAGCGTGGAGGCCGACAGAAATGGCTACACCTTC	CSVEADRNGYTF
TRBV3-1	NA	few	TRBJ2-2	TGTGCCAGCAGCCAATCCGGGAACCCCGGGGAGCTGTTTTTT	CASSQSGNPGELFF
TRBV5-8	NA	NA	TRBJ2-5	TGTGCCAGCAGCCGCCTTCGGAATGGAGAAGAGACCCAGTACTTC	CASSRLRNGEETQYF
TRBV12-3/TRBV12-4	NA	NA	TRBJ2-1	TGTGCCAGCAGTTTGCTTGTACCATCCTACAATGAGCAGTTCTTC	CASSLLVPSYNEQFF
TRBV7-3	NA	NA	TRBJ1-1	TGTGCCAGCAGCTCGGTCCTTAACACTGAAGCTTTCTTT	CASSSVLNTEAFF
TRBV20-1	NA	many	TRBJ1-6	TGCAGTGCTAGACTACAGCCGAATTCACCCCTCCACTTT	CSARLQPNSPLHF
TRBV4-2	NA	many	TRBJ1-2	TGTGCCAGCAGCCAACAACCCCAGGTGGGGGCGGGCTATGGCTACACCTTC	CASSQQPQVGAGYGYTF
TRBV5-1	TRBD2	many	TRBJ2-5	TGCGCCAGCGGCTATACCGGGACTAGCGGGCAAGAGACCCAGTACTTC	CASGYTGTSGQETQYF
TRBV12-3/TRBV12-4	NA	few	TRBJ1-2	TGTGCCAGCACGCGGACAGACGTTAACTATGGCTACACCTTC	CASTRTDVNYGYTF
TRBV29-1	TRBD2	many	TRBJ2-1	TGCAGCGTTCGGACGGAGGCGGGGGGGCAACGTGAGCAGTTCTTC	CSVRTEAGGQREQFF
TRBV6-1	NA	many	TRBJ2-1	TGTGCCAGCAGCGATAGGGGGAATGAGCAGTTCTTC	CASSDRGNEQFF
TRBV12-3/TRBV12-4	NA	few	TRBJ2-5	TGTGCCAGCAGTTTCCAGCTCCAAGAGACCCAGTACTTC	CASSFQLQETQYF
TRBV3-1	NA	NA	TRBJ1-5	TGTGCCAGCAGCCAAGATAGGGGGAGTAGTCAGCCCCAGCATTTT	CASSQDRGSSQPQHF
TRBV5-1	TRBD1	many	TRBJ1-1	TGCGCCAGCAGCTTGGCCCTTACAGGGGCGGAGACTGAAGCTTTCTTT	CASSLALTGAETEAFF
TRBV7-9	TRBD1	few	TRBJ2-7	TGTGCCAGCAGCTTAGCCGGCCGGACAGGGTCCAACGAGCAGTACTTC	CASSLAGRTGSNEQYF
TRBV19	NA	NA	TRBJ2-7	TGTGCCAGTAGTTTTGTGGGCGCAACCTACGAGCAGTACTTC	CASSFVGATYEQYF
TRBV18	NA	few	TRBJ1-6	TGTGCCAGCTCATCCTTTGACAGCTCCTATAATTCACCCCTCCACTTT	CASSSFDSSYNSPLHF
TRBV20-1	TRBD2	many	TRBJ2-3	TGCAGTGCTAGTTCTAGCGGGGTTAGCACAGATACGCAGTATTTT	CSASSSGVSTDTQYF
TRBV12-3/TRBV12-4	NA	many	TRBJ2-3	TGTGCCAGCAGCCCGCCGGGCCGCTCGGAAGCAGATACGCAGTATTTT	CASSPPGRSEADTQYF
TRBV5-4	NA	NA	TRBJ2-3	TGTGCCAGCAGCTTGGGGGTGGCGGGGCAGGTTAGCACAGATACGCAGTATTTT	CASSLGVAGQVSTDTQYF
TRBV10-3	TRBD1	many	TRBJ1-1	TGTGCCATCAGTGTGAGGCTTGGGGACAGGGAGAATCCTGAAGCTTTCTTT	CAISVRLGDRENPEAFF
TRBV12-5	TRBD1	few	TRBJ1-1	TGTGCTAGTGGTACCGGGACAGGGGGCTACACTGAAGCTTTCTTT	CASGTGTGGYTEAFF
TRBV5-4	TRBD1	few	TRBJ2-3	TGTGCCAGCAACACAGGGGGCGCAAGTTCCGATACGCAGTATTTT	CASNTGGASSDTQYF
TRBV7-3	TRBD2	NA	TRBJ2-1	TGTGCCAGCAGCTCACCCGTCGGCCTAGCGGGGAGTAATGAGCAGTTCTTC	CASSSPVGLAGSNEQFF
TRBV12-3/TRBV12-4	TRBD2	many	TRBJ2-1	TGTGCCAGCAGTTCTGCGGGGGGGTCTTACAATGAGCAGTTCTTC	CASSSAGGSYNEQFF
TRBV27	NA	many	TRBJ2-7	TGTGCCTCCGGCCCCCCCTACGAGCAGTACTTC	CASGPPYEQYF
TRBV19	NA	NA	TRBJ2-5	TGTGCCAGCTCAGACATGGGGGAGACCCAGTACTTC	CASSDMGETQYF
TRBV6-6	NA	many	TRBJ2-3	TGTGCCAGCAGTTACTCTCCGGGAGATACGCAGTATTTT	CASSYSPGDTQYF